This T cell receptor beta chain was obtained from a study of blood T cell repertoires in COVID-19. The CDR3 length is 14 residues. Germline assignment: CDR1 SQVTM and CDR2 ANQGSEA. V was trimmed by 4 bases and J by 7 bases, leaving 17 bases between them. The table came from immunoSEQ multiplex PCR; TCRdb's copy has only in-frame clones and leaves some out. Of over 200,000 clones in the sample, more than 80% were seen once. This TCR was sampled from a man younger than 45 with COVID-19, enrolled during active disease. The chain recombines TRBV29-1 with TRBJ2-1, with a possible D match to TRBD1 (5 bases). Material: peripheral blood. CDR3 DNA: TGCAGCGTTGGTCGACAGTCAATGGGGAATGAGCAGTTCTTC. Encoded protein: CSVGRQSMGNEQFF.